Listed below are T cell receptor beta chains from one sample, sequenced in a study of blood T cell repertoires in COVID-19. TCRdb's copy holds only in-frame clones and misses some; the assay was immunoSEQ multiplex PCR. The sample holds over 200,000 clones, 75% to 85% seen once. The specimen was peripheral blood. The receptors shown here come from a woman between 25 and 40 years old with COVID-19, enrolled during active disease. Both conserved end residues are part of each CDR3. D genes are given only for firm matches. The size of a clone is reported for some rows only, either as once, few or many, or as a class for expanded clones.

D gene	clone size	V gene	J gene	CDR3 DNA	CDR3 protein
NA	NA	TRBV9	TRBJ2-3	TGTGCCAGCCGCCCCGAGGGAGCTGGGGATACGCAGTATTTT	CASRPEGAGDTQYF
NA	NA	TRBV2	TRBJ2-5	TGTGCCAGCGGGCCACAAGAGACCCAGTACTTC	CASGPQETQYF
NA	NA	TRBV9	TRBJ1-3	TGTGCCAGCAGCGCCAGGGTCTCTGGAAACACCATATATTTT	CASSARVSGNTIYF
TRBD1	NA	TRBV28	TRBJ1-2	TGTGCCAGCAGCCAATCCAGGGGGCCCTATGGCTACACCTTC	CASSQSRGPYGYTF
TRBD1	NA	TRBV3-1/TRBV3-2	TRBJ1-2	TGTGCCAGCAGCCCACTGACAGGGGGGCCCCCTCACTATGGCTACACCTTC	CASSPLTGGPPHYGYTF
TRBD2	NA	TRBV5-4	TRBJ2-7	TGTGCCAGCAGCTTGGCCGTTTCTAGAGCGGGAGACGGATACGAGCAGTACTTC	CASSLAVSRAGDGYEQYF
NA	NA	TRBV2	TRBJ1-5	TGTGCCAGCTCAGATGTTGTTGGTCAGCCCCAGCATTTT	CASSDVVGQPQHF
TRBD2	NA	TRBV7-2	TRBJ2-6	TGTGCCAGCAGCCTAGCGGGGGGCTCTGGGGCCAACGTCCTGACTTTC	CASSLAGGSGANVLTF
NA	once	TRBV24-1	TRBJ1-5	TGTGCCACCAGCCTGAGTGGGGGCTCCAATCAGCCCCAGCATTTT	CATSLSGGSNQPQHF
TRBD2	NA	TRBV7-3	TRBJ2-1	TGTGCCAGCAATGCGGGAGGGCTGGGGAATGAGCAGTTCTTC	CASNAGGLGNEQFF
NA	NA	TRBV6-2/TRBV6-3	TRBJ2-1	TGTGCCAGCAGCACCCCGGACAGAATCAGCTCCTACAATGAGCAGTTCTTC	CASSTPDRISSYNEQFF
NA	NA	TRBV9	TRBJ2-3	TGTGCCAGCAGCGTATACTTTCAATCCGCAGATACGCAGTATTTT	CASSVYFQSADTQYF
NA	few	TRBV4-2	TRBJ2-2	TGTGCCAGCAGCCAAGACACAGTCACCGGGGAGCTGTTTTTT	CASSQDTVTGELFF
NA	NA	TRBV29-1	TRBJ2-1	TGCAGCGTTAACGGGAACAATGAGCAGTTCTTC	CSVNGNNEQFF
NA	NA	TRBV7-2	TRBJ2-2	TGTGCCAGCAGCTTATTGGCCCCCAGGAACACCGGGGAGCTGTTTTTT	CASSLLAPRNTGELFF
TRBD1	NA	TRBV27	TRBJ2-7	TGTGCCAGCAGCCCTCTAACCGGGACAGGTCAAACCAACCTCGACTTC	CASSPLTGTGQTNLDF
TRBD1	NA	TRBV4-3	TRBJ1-2	TGCGCCAGCAGCCAAGGACAGGGTTATGGCTACACCTTC	CASSQGQGYGYTF
NA	NA	TRBV11-2	TRBJ1-6	TGTGCCAGCAGCGAGCTGGGGGGGCTTGGTTCACCCCTCCACTTT	CASSELGGLGSPLHF
TRBD2	NA	TRBV7-9	TRBJ2-1	TGTGCCAGCAGCAGGACTAGCGGGAGAGGAAATGAGCAGTTCTTC	CASSRTSGRGNEQFF
NA	NA	TRBV27	TRBJ2-3	TGTGCCAGCAGTCTCAGGGTAGGGGGCACAGATACGCAGTATTTT	CASSLRVGGTDTQYF
TRBD2	NA	TRBV5-1	TRBJ2-7	TGCGCCAGCAGCTTGGCGGGAGGGACCAACGAGCAGTACTTC	CASSLAGGTNEQYF
NA	NA	TRBV5-1	TRBJ2-5	TGCGCCAGCAGCTTTGGTGGGACTTTCCTAGAGACCCAGTACTTC	CASSFGGTFLETQYF
TRBD1	NA	TRBV12-5	TRBJ2-2	TGTGCTAGCCTTACCGGGACAGGGATTTCCGGGGAGCTGTTTTTT	CASLTGTGISGELFF
TRBD1	NA	TRBV6-2/TRBV6-3	TRBJ1-5	TGTGCCAGCAGTTCCGGGACAGGGCATTATAGCAATCAGCCCCAGCATTTT	CASSSGTGHYSNQPQHF
NA	NA	TRBV11-2	TRBJ2-5	TGTGCCGCGGGTGGGGAAGAGACCCAGTACTTC	CAAGGEETQYF
TRBD2	NA	TRBV11-2	TRBJ2-1	TGTGCCAGCAGCTTATGGAGAGCGGGGGGCGGCTACAATGAGCAGTTCTTC	CASSLWRAGGGYNEQFF
NA	many	TRBV28	TRBJ1-2	TGTGCCAGCACCTCGGCGGGTGTAGGTAACTATGGCTACACCTTC	CASTSAGVGNYGYTF
NA	NA	TRBV7-9	TRBJ1-2	TGTGCCAGCAGCTTAGATCTGAGTAACTATGGCTACACCTTC	CASSLDLSNYGYTF
TRBD1	NA	TRBV7-8	TRBJ1-5	TGTGCCAGCAGCTCACCGGACAGGGGGCTTAATAGCAATCAGCCCCAGCATTTT	CASSSPDRGLNSNQPQHF
NA	once	TRBV12-3/TRBV12-4	TRBJ2-7	TGTGCCAGCAGGCAGGGGCCCGGCGAGCAGTACTTC	CASRQGPGEQYF
NA	once	TRBV5-1	TRBJ1-3	TGCGCCAGCAGCTTGGAGCGGGGGAGCTCTGGAAACACCATATATTTT	CASSLERGSSGNTIYF
NA	NA	TRBV10-3	TRBJ2-1	TGTGCCACCCAGGGGAGCACATCCTACAATGAGCAGTTCTTC	CATQGSTSYNEQFF
TRBD1	NA	TRBV2	TRBJ2-5	TGTGCCAGCAGTACGACAGGGGAGACCCAGTACTTC	CASSTTGETQYF
NA	NA	TRBV14	TRBJ1-4	TGTGCCAGCAGCCAAGGATGGGGCAGCGTGGCAAAACTGTTTTTT	CASSQGWGSVAKLFF
TRBD2	NA	TRBV28	TRBJ2-2	TGTGCCAGCAGGCTGGGACTAGCAGCGAACACCGGGGAGCTGTTTTTT	CASRLGLAANTGELFF
TRBD1	NA	TRBV2	TRBJ2-1	TGTGCCAGCAGCCCTCGGACAGGGGTCAATGAGCAGTTCTTC	CASSPRTGVNEQFF
NA	NA	TRBV7-8	TRBJ2-5	TGTGCCAGCAGAGTCAACCAGGGGGAGACCCAGTACTTC	CASRVNQGETQYF
TRBD1	NA	TRBV19	TRBJ1-2	TGTGCCAGTAGTTCCGGGACAGGAAGGGACACCTTC	CASSSGTGRDTF
NA	NA	TRBV11-2	TRBJ1-2	TGTGCCAGCAGCTTAGGAAAAGGGGGCTATGGCTACACCTTC	CASSLGKGGYGYTF
TRBD1	NA	TRBV19	TRBJ1-1	TGTGCCAGTAGTATAGATGGACAGGACGAAGCTTTCTTT	CASSIDGQDEAFF
TRBD2	NA	TRBV28	TRBJ2-7	TGTGCCAGCAGGATTCCGGGACTAGCGTACGAGCAGTACTTC	CASRIPGLAYEQYF
TRBD1	once	TRBV5-6	TRBJ1-2	TGTGCCAGCAGTCCGGGACAGGGGGACTATGGCTACACCTTC	CASSPGQGDYGYTF
TRBD1	NA	TRBV5-1	TRBJ1-6	TGCGCCAGCAGCTCCACCTCAGCCAGGGGGAGCTCCTATAATTCACCCCTCCACTTT	CASSSTSARGSSYNSPLHF
TRBD2	once	TRBV29-1	TRBJ2-7	TGCAGCGTTGGGGGGACTAGCGGGACGGACGAGCAGTACTTC	CSVGGTSGTDEQYF
NA	NA	TRBV6-5	TRBJ2-7	TGTGCCAGCAGCCCCATCCCCGAGCAGTACTTC	CASSPIPEQYF
TRBD2	NA	TRBV2	TRBJ2-1	TGTGCCAGCAGTGAAAGGCTAGCGGGAAACAATGAGCAGTTCTTC	CASSERLAGNNEQFF
NA	NA	TRBV5-1	TRBJ2-1	TGCGCCAGCAGCTTGGGGGCCAGGGGTGAAAATGAGCAGTTCTTC	CASSLGARGENEQFF
TRBD1	NA	TRBV19	TRBJ1-5	TGTGCCAGTCAGGGACAGCTTCGCAATCAGCCCCAGCATTTT	CASQGQLRNQPQHF
TRBD2	NA	TRBV7-2	TRBJ2-3	TGTGCCAGCAGCATGGGACTAGCGGGGGCGGGGGATACGCAGTATTTT	CASSMGLAGAGDTQYF
NA	NA	TRBV24-1	TRBJ2-1	TGTGCCACCAGTGATCCCACTAACTCCTACAATGAGCAGTTCTTC	CATSDPTNSYNEQFF
NA	NA	TRBV11-3	TRBJ2-1	TGTGCCAGCAGCGACTCAGGAGGATATGAGCAGTTCTTC	CASSDSGGYEQFF
NA	NA	TRBV19	TRBJ1-2	TGTGCCAGTACCCCTACGGACAGCAAGGGATTCTGGGGCGGCTACACCTTC	CASTPTDSKGFWGGYTF
NA	NA	TRBV13	TRBJ2-7	TGTGCCAGCAGCTTTCAGGGGTCCTCCTACGAGCAGTACTTC	CASSFQGSSYEQYF
TRBD2	NA	TRBV14	TRBJ2-1	TGTGCCAGCAGCCGAGGATTGGGGACTACCCTGAACAATGAGCAGTTCTTC	CASSRGLGTTLNNEQFF
TRBD1	few	TRBV30	TRBJ1-2	TGTGCGGTTGGGACAGCTAACTATGGCTACACCTTC	CAVGTANYGYTF
TRBD2	NA	TRBV6-4	TRBJ2-3	TGTGCCAGCAGTGGATCCGGGACTAGCGGGAGGGTGGGCACAGATACGCAGTATTTT	CASSGSGTSGRVGTDTQYF
NA	NA	TRBV11-2	TRBJ1-5	TGTGCCAGCAGCTTAGGAGGGTGGAATCAGCCCCAGCATTTT	CASSLGGWNQPQHF
NA	NA	TRBV10-3	TRBJ1-3	TGTGCCATCAGTCAACCAGGGGCTGATGGAAACACCATATATTTT	CAISQPGADGNTIYF
TRBD2	NA	TRBV7-9	TRBJ2-7	TGTGCCAGCAGCGGGGGACTAGCGGGAGCTAGAAACGAGCAGTACTTC	CASSGGLAGARNEQYF